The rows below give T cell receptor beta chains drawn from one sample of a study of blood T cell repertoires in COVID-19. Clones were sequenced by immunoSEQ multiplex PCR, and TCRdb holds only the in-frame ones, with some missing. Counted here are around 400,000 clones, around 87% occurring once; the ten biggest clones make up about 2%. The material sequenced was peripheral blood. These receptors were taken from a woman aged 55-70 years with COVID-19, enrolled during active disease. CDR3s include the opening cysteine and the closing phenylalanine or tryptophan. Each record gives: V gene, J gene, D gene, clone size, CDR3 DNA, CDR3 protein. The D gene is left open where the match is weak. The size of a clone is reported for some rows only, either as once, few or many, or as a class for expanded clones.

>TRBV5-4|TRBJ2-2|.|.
TGTGCCAGCAGCTTGGTCGGGATGAACACCGGGGAGCTGTTTTTT
CASSLVGMNTGELFF
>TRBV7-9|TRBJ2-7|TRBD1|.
TGTGCCAGCAGCTCCAACAGGGGGGCCTACGAGCAGTACTTC
CASSSNRGAYEQYF
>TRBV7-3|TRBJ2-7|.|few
TGTGCCAGCAGTTTACAGGGTAACGAGCAGTACTTC
CASSLQGNEQYF
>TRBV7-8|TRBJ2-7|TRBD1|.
TGTGCCAGCAGCGAAAGGACAGGGGGCGAGATACTTTCCTACGAGCAGTACTTC
CASSERTGGEILSYEQYF
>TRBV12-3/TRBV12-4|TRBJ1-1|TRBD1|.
TGTGCCAGCAGGCAGGGGGCGACTGAAGCTTTCTTT
CASRQGATEAFF
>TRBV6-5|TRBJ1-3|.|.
TGTGCCAGCAGTTACTCGAGGGCGAGCTCTGGAAACACCATATATTTT
CASSYSRASSGNTIYF
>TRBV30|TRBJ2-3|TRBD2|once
TGTGCCTGGTCCCTGGGGGGGACAGATACGCAGTATTTT
CAWSLGGTDTQYF
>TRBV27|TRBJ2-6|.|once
TGTGCCAGCAGTTTATCCCCTCCGTCAACACGGAGCGCTGGGGCCAACGTCCTGACTTTC
CASSLSPPSTRSAGANVLTF
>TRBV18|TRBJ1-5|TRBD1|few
TGTGCCAGCTCGTCTGGACAGGGTTCACAGCCCCAGCATTTT
CASSSGQGSQPQHF
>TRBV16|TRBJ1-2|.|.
TGTGCCAGCAGCCATGAGGCGGGGTTGCTCCGGGCATCAAACTATGGCTACACCTTC
CASSHEAGLLRASNYGYTF
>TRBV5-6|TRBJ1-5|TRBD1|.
TGTGCCAGCAGCGCCAGGGACAGGGCGGTCCAGCCCCAGCATTTT
CASSARDRAVQPQHF
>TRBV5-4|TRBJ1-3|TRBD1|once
TGTGCCAGCAGCTGGTATACAGGGGCCTTCTCTGGAAACACCATATATTTT
CASSWYTGAFSGNTIYF
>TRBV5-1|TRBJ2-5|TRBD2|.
TGCGCCAGCAGCTTGCCTAGCGGGGGCCCACAAGAGACCCAGTACTTC
CASSLPSGGPQETQYF
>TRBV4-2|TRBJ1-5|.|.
TGTGCCAGCAGCCAGCAAGAGGGCCAGAATCTGCCCCAGCATTTT
CASSQQEGQNLPQHF
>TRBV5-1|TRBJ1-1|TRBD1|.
TGCGCCAGCAGCTTGGAGGCAGGGGGTTCCACTGAAGCTTTCTTT
CASSLEAGGSTEAFF
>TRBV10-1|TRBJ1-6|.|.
TGCGCCAGCAGTGAGGCCGGGGGACCCCTCCACTTT
CASSEAGGPLHF
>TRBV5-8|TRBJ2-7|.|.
TGTGCCAGCAGTCGACTCCGGATCGGGCAGTACTTC
CASSRLRIGQYF
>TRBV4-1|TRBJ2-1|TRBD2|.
TGCGCCAGCAGCCTTCCCGGGGGGGACAATGAGCAGTTCTTC
CASSLPGGDNEQFF
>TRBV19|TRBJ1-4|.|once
TGTGCCAGTAGTATTCGATTCCATCAGGGATCCAGGGAAAAACTGTTTTTT
CASSIRFHQGSREKLFF
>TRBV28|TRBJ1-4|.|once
TGTGCCAGCAGTAGCAGGCCAACTAATGAAAAACTGTTTTTT
CASSSRPTNEKLFF
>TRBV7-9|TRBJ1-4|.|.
TGTGCCAGCAGCCAGGCACCGATTAATGAAAAACTGTTTTTT
CASSQAPINEKLFF
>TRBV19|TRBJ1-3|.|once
TGTGCCAGTAAGGCGGGGCAGGGTACCACCATATATTTT
CASKAGQGTTIYF
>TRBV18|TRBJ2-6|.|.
TGTGCCAGCTCTTCGGTCCCTAGGGGGGCCAACGTCCTGACTTTC
CASSSVPRGANVLTF
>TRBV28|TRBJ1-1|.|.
TGTGCCAGCAGTTTAGAGGGCAGCCTCCTGAACACTGAAGCTTTCTTT
CASSLEGSLLNTEAFF
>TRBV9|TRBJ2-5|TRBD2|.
TGTGCCAGCAGTCCTAGCGGGGTCGGGACCCAGTACTTC
CASSPSGVGTQYF
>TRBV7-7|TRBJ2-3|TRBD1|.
TGTGCTAGCAGCCGCGGACAGGGATCGACAGATACGCAGTATTTT
CASSRGQGSTDTQYF
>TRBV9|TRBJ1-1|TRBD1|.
TGTGCCAGCAGGTCCGGGACAGGGGGCACTGAAGCTTTCTTT
CASRSGTGGTEAFF
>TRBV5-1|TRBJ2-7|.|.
TGCGCCAGCAGCTACCGACAGACCTGGGACGAGCAGTACTTC
CASSYRQTWDEQYF
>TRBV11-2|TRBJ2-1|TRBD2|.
TGTGCCAGCAGCCCAGACGGGACTAGCGCCCTTAGCTCCTACAATGAGCAGTTCTTC
CASSPDGTSALSSYNEQFF
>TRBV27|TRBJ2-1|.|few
TGTGCCAGTCTCAACCGGGACAACTACAATGAGCAGTTCTTC
CASLNRDNYNEQFF
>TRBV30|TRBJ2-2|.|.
TGTGCCTGGACCCGCGGTTACGGTCTTGCCGGGGAGCTGTTTTTT
CAWTRGYGLAGELFF
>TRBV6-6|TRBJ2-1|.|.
TGTGCCAGTTCCGACACTAGAGACAATGATCAGTTCTTC
CASSDTRDNDQFF
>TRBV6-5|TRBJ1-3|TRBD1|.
TGTGCCAGCAGTTCCTCCGGGACAGGGTCGCGAAACACCATATATTTT
CASSSSGTGSRNTIYF
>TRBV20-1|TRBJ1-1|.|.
TGCAGTGCTCGTGGGTCGGGACTAGCAGGCACTGAAGCTTTCTTT
CSARGSGLAGTEAFF
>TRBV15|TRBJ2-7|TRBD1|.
TGTGCCACCAGCAGAGGGACAGGGCCCTACGAGCAGTACTTC
CATSRGTGPYEQYF
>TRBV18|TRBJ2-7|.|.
TGTGCCAGCTCTCTTAGCTCCTACGAGCAGTACTTC
CASSLSSYEQYF
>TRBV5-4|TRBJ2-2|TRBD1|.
TGTGCCAGCAGCGCGGAACAGGGGAGAGCCACCGGGGAGCTGTTTTTT
CASSAEQGRATGELFF
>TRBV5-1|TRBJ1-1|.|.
TGCGCCAGCAGCTTAAGCCAGGCGAACACTGAAGCTTTCTTT
CASSLSQANTEAFF
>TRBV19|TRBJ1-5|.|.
TGTGCCAGTAGCCCTCGGTCCTCTAATAGCAATCAGCCCCAGCATTTT
CASSPRSSNSNQPQHF
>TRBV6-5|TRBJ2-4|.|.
TGTGCCAGCAGTTACAACAGGGAGCACATTCAGTACTTC
CASSYNREHIQYF
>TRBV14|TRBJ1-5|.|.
TGTGCCAGCAGTCCGGACATCCTCTCGCCCCAGCATTTT
CASSPDILSPQHF
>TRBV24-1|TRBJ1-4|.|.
TGTGCCACCAGTGATTCCCCACCCTTGGTAGGGGTAGAGACTAATGAAAAACTGTTTTTT
CATSDSPPLVGVETNEKLFF
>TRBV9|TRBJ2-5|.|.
TGTGCCAGCAGCGCTCAAACAGGGAACGGGTGGGAGACCCAGTACTTC
CASSAQTGNGWETQYF
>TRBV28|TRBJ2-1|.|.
TGTGCCAGCAGAGTCCTGAGCTCCTACAATGAGCAGTTCTTC
CASRVLSSYNEQFF
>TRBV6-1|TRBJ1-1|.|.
TGTGCCAGCAGTGAAGGTCCTTGGGGGCTCGGCACTGAAGCTTTCTTT
CASSEGPWGLGTEAFF
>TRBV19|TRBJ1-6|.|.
TGTGCCAGTATACAAGACGGTGGCCAAGGAGTTTCACCCCTCCACTTT
CASIQDGGQGVSPLHF
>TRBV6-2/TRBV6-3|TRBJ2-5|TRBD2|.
TGTGCCAGCAGTTACTCGTTGGCGGGGGGAGAGACCCAGTACTTC
CASSYSLAGGETQYF
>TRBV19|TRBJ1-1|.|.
TGTGCCAGTAGCCCCCCGGAGGGCACTGAAGCTTTCTTT
CASSPPEGTEAFF
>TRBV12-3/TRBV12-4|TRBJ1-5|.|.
TGTGCCAGCAGTTTTCAGGGTGGCCAGCCCCAGCATTTT
CASSFQGGQPQHF
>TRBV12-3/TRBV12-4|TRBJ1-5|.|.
TGTGCCAGCCAACTGACAGGCAATCAGCCCCAGCATTTT
CASQLTGNQPQHF
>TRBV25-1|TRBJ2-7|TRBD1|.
TGTGCCAGCAGGGGACAGGGGGCGTACGAGCAGTACTTC
CASRGQGAYEQYF
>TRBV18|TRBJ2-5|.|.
TGTGCCAGCTCCCTCGGACAGTCCCAAGAGACCCAGTACTTC
CASSLGQSQETQYF
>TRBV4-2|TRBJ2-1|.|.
TGTGCCAGCAGCTTAGGTCCCTCTGGGCCGAGTAATGAGCAGTTCTTC
CASSLGPSGPSNEQFF
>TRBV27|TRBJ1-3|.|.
TGTGCCAGCGGGAGGGCCAATTCTGCTGGAAACACCATATATTTT
CASGRANSAGNTIYF